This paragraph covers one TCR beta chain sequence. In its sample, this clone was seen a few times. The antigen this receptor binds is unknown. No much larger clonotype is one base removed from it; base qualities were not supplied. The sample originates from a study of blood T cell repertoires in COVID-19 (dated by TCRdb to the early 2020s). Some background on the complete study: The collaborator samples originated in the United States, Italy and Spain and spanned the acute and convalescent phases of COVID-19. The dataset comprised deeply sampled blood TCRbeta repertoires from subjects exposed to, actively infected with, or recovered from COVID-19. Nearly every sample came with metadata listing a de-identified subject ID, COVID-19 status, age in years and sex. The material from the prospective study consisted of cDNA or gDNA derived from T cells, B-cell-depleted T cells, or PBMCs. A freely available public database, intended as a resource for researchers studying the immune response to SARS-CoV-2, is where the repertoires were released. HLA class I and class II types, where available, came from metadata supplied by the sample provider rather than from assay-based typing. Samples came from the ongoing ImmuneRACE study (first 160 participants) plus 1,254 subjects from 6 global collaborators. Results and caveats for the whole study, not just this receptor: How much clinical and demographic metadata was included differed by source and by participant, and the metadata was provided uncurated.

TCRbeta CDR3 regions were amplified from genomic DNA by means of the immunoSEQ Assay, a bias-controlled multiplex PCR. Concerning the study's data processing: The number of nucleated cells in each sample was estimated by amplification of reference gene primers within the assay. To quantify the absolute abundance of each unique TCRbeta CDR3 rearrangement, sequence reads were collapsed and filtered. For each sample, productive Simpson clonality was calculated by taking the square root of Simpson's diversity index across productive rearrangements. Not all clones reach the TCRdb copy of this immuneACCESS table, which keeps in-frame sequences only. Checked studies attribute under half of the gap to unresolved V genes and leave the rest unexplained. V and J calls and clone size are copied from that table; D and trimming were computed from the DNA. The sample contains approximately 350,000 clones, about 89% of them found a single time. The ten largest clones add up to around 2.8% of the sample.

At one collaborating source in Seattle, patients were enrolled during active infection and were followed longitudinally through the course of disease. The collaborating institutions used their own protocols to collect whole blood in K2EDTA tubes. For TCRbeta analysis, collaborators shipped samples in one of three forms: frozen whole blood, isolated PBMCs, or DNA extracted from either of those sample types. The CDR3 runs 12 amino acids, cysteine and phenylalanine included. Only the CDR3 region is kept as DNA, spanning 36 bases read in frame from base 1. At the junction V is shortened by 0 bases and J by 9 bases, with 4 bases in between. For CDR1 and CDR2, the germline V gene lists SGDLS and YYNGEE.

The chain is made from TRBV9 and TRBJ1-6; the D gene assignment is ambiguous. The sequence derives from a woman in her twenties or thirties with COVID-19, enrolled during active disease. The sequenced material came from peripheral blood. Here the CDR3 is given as CASSVAGSPLHF. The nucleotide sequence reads TGTGCCAGCAGCGTAGCAGGTTCACCCCTCCACTTT.